The text below deals with one TCR beta chain. Antigen unknown. Trimming left V 0 bases short and J 1 base short, with 12 bases between. There are 15 residues in the CDR3. Germline CDR1 DFQATT, CDR2 SNEGSKA (reference sequence). The record originates from a study of Graves' ophthalmopathy and Graves' hyperthyroidism. Additional autoimmune diseases, uncontrolled infections, pregnancy or lactation disqualified patients. Establishment of the diagnosis relied upon clinical symptoms, serum thyroxine, TRAb, thyroid ultrasound and orbital computed tomography. Study-wide results and caveats: Most thyroid-expanded clonotypes exceeding 0.001 frequency were also found in blood.

TCR beta CDR3 regions were amplified from RNA transcripts. Second-round multiplex PCR followed a first-round RT-PCR using HTBI primers. TCRdb fed the multiplex PCR reads into MiXCR, producing one record per CDR3 protein. Altogether hundreds of thousands of distinct CDR3 sequences are present, around 40% being singletons, with the ten largest covering 44%. The specimen was peripheral blood. The sequence was collected from an adult man with Graves' ophthalmopathy. This chain connects TRBV20-1 to TRBJ1-1; D not resolved. CDR3 sequence (DNA): TGCAGTGCTAGAGATTATAAGAGGGCGAACACTGAAGCTTTCTTT. Encoded protein: CSARDYKRANTEAFF.